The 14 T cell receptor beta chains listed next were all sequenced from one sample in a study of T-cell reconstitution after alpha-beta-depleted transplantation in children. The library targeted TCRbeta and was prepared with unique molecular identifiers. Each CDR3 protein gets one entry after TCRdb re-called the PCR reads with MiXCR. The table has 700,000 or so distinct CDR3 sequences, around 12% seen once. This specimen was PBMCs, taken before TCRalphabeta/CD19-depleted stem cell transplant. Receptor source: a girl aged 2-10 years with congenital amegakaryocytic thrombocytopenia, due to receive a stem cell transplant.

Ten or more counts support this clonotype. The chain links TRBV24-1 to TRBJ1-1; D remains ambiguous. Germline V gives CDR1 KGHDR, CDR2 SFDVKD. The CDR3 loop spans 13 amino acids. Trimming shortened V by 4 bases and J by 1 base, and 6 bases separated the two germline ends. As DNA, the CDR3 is TGTGCCACCAGTGACGAGTGGAACACTGAAGCTTTCTTT. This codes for CATSDEWNTEAFF.

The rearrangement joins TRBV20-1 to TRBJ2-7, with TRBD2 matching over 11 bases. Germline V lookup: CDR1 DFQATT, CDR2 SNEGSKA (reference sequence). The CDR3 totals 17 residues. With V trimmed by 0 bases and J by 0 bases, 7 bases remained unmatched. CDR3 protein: CSARDSGSGRGSYEQYF. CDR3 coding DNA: TGCAGTGCTAGAGATTCGGGTAGCGGGAGGGGCTCCTACGAGCAGTACTTC.

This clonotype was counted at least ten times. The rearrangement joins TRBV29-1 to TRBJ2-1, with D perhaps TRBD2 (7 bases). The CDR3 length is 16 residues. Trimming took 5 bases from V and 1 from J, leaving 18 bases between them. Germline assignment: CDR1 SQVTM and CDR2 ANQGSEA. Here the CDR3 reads CSVFIRGAQSYNEQFF. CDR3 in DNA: TGCAGCGTTTTTATCCGGGGGGCGCAGTCCTACAATGAGCAGTTCTTC.

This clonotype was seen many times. The CDR3 DNA follows: TGTGCCAGCAGTCGAGACCCATACAACAATCAGCCCCAGCATTTT. Translating gives CASSRDPYNNQPQHF. The chain combines TRBV12-3 or TRBV12-4 with TRBJ1-5; D ambiguous. This CDR3 is built from 15 residues. V gave up 5 bases and J gave up 3 bases, with 14 bases separating them.

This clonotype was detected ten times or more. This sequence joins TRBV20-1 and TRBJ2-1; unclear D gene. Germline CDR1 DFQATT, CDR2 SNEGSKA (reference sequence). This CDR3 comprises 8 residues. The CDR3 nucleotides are TGCAGCCTCTCGAATGAGTTCTTC. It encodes CSLSNEFF.

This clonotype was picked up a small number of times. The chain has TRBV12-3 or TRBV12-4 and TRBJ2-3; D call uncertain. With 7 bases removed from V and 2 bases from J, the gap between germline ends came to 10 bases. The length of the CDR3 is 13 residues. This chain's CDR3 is CASNLGDTDTQYF. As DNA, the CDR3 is TGTGCCAGCAATCTTGGGGACACAGATACGCAGTATTTT.

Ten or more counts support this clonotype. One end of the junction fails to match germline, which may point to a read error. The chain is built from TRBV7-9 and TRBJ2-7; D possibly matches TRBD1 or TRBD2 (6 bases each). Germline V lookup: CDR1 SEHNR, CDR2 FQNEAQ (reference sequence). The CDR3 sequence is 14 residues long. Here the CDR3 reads CASSLEGGSYEQYF. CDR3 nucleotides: TGCGCCAGCAGCTTGGAGGGGGGCTCCTACGAGCAGTACTTC. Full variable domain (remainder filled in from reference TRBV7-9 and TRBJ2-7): DTGVSQNPRHKITKRGQNVTFRCDPISEHNRLYWYRQTLGQGPEFLTYFQNEAQLEKSRLLSDRFSAERPKGSFSTLEIQRTEQGDSAMYLCASSLEGGSYEQYFGPGTRLTVT.

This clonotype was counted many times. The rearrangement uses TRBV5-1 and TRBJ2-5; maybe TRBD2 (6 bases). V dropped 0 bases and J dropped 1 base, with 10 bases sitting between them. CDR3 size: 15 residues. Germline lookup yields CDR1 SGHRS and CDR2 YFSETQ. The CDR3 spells CASSLVHGGQETQYF. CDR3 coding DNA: TGCGCCAGCAGCTTGGTACACGGGGGCCAAGAGACCCAGTACTTC.

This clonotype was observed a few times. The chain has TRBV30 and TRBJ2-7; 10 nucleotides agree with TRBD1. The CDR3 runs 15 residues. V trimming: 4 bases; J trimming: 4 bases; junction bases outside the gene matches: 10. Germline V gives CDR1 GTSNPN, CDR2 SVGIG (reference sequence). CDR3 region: CAWKPDRGQMYEQYF. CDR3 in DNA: TGTGCCTGGAAGCCCGACAGGGGGCAAATGTACGAGCAGTACTTC.

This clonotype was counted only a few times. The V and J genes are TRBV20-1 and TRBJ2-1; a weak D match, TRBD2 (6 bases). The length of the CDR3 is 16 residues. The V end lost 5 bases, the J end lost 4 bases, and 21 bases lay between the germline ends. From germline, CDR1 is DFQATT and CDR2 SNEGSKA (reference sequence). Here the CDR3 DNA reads TGCAGTGCTTGGGACTCAGGAGCTGGAGATTACAATGAGCAGTTCTTC. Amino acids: CSAWDSGAGDYNEQFF.

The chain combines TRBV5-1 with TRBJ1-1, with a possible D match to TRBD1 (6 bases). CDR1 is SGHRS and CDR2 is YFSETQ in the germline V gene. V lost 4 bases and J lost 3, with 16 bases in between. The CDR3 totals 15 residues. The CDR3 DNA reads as TGCGCCAGCAGCCCCGGACAGTCCGGTCACACTGAAGCTTTCTTT. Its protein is CASSPGQSGHTEAFF.

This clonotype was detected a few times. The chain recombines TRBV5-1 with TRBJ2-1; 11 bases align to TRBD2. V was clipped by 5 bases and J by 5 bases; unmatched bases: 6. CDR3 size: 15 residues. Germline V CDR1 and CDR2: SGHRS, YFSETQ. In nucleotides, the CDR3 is TGCGCCAGCAGAGCCGGGACTAGCGGACACAATGAGCAGTTCTTC. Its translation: CASRAGTSGHNEQFF. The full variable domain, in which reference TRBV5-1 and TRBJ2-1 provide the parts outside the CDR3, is KAGVTQTPRYLIKTRGQQVTLSCSPISGHRSVSWYQQTPGQGLQFLFEYFSETQRNKGNFPGRFSGRQFSNSRSEMNVSTLELGDSALYLCASRAGTSGHNEQFFGPGTRLTVL.

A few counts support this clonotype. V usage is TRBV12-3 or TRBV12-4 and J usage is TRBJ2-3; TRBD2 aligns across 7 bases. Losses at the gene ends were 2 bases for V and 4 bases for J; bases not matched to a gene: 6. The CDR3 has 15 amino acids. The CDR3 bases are TGTGCCAGCAGTTTATCGGCGGGAGTGGCAGATACGCAGTATTTT. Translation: CASSLSAGVADTQYF.

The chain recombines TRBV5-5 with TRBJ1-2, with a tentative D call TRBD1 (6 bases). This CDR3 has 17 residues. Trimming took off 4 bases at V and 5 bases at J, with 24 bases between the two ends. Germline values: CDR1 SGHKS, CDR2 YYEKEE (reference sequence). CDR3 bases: TGTGCCAGCAGCCACTCGGACATGGGGGGCGCAGGTTATGGCTACACCTTC. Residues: CASSHSDMGGAGYGYTF.